This TCR beta chain was profiled in a study of T cells in Graves' hyperthyroidism and ophthalmopathy. Study-level results: A model of 13 V-J features distinguished ophthalmopathy from stable hyperthyroidism. The model forecast ophthalmopathy, anticipating it by a median approximately 6.1 months before onset.

Using RNA transcripts as the source, TCR beta CDR3 regions were amplified. In the first-round RT-PCR of the TCR CDR3, the HTBI primer set was used. TCRdb passed the multiplex PCR reads through MiXCR, listing each CDR3 protein once. The sample records around 700,000 distinct CDR3 sequences, under 20% being singletons. This clonotype appeared many times. Its antigen remains unknown. This CDR3 has 15 amino acids. The germline CDR1 and CDR2 sequences are DFQATT and SNEGSKA (reference sequence). V lost 0 bases, J lost 6 bases, and 6 bases stayed unmatched. With a duration under 2 months, the hyperthyroidism was newly diagnosed in patients aged 18 to 65. Diagnosing involved the use of clinical symptoms, serum thyroxine and TRAb, thyroid ultrasound and orbital computed tomography.

The receptor's source is a woman between 45 and 60 years old with Graves' hyperthyroidism that later progressed to Graves' ophthalmopathy. Sequenced: blood. The gene calls are TRBV20-1 and TRBJ1-5; 9 bases line up with TRBD1. CDR3 coding DNA: TGCAGTGCTAGAGATCAGACAGGGGGTTTTCAGCCCCAGCATTTT. Encoded protein: CSARDQTGGFQPQHF.